This T cell receptor beta chain was observed in a study of Ad26.COV2.S vaccination and SARS-CoV-2 variants. Background on the study: Intramuscular Ad26.COV2.S at 5x10^10 or 1x10^11 viral particles. General observations from the study: The authors reported substantial breadth in spike-specific CD8+ and CD4+ T cell responses after vaccination. Spike-specific TCR breadth was greater after Ad26.COV2.S than placebo.

Regarding treatment: 15 to 20 received Ad26.COV2.S at low or high dose, single or two shots; about five received placebo; per-sample allocation not given. Day 63 after the first vaccine or placebo injection was the time point for sampling. As its vector, the vaccine had Ad26, which expressed Wuhan-strain SARS-CoV-2 spike. This clone was counted once. Its target is not known. This table comes from immunoSEQ multiplex PCR, and its TCRdb copy is limited to in-frame clones, with some not included. The table shows 400,000 to 500,000 clones, with more than 75% occurring only once. Unmatched junction bases numbered 6, after V lost 4 bases and J lost 9 bases. Germline loops: CDR1 SNHLY, CDR2 FYNNEI. This CDR3 is built from 14 residues.

V and J are TRBV2 and TRBJ2-1; 10 positions match TRBD1. The sample here was peripheral blood, taken in a trial of Ad26.COV2.S vaccine versus placebo. This sequence originates from a person aged 18-65 years who received the Ad26.COV2.S COVID-19 vaccine or a placebo. Written as DNA, the CDR3 is TGTGCCAGCAGTGGACAGGGGGCGTTGAGTGAGCAGTTCTTC. This sequence encodes CASSGQGALSEQFF.